The clone carrying this T cell receptor (beta chain) was counted between two and nine times. Data came from immunoSEQ multiplex PCR; TCRdb stores just in-frame clones and leaves some out. The sample has some 65,000 clones, roughly 84% seen once. These data come from a study of control samples from healthy donors and cancer patients. This receptor was taken from a woman in her forties or fifties with lung cancer. Source material: PBMCs.

Here the CDR3 reads CASTQAGGAAYEQYF. The CDR3 DNA is TGTGCCAGCACTCAAGCTGGGGGGGCGGCCTACGAGCAGTACTTC. The chain employs TRBV25-1 and TRBJ2-7, with D maybe TRBD2 (7 bases). The V gene lost 7 bases and the J gene lost 2 bases, with 18 bases spanning the gap. The CDR3 is made up of 15 amino acids. Per germline, CDR1 MGHDK and CDR2 SYGVNS.